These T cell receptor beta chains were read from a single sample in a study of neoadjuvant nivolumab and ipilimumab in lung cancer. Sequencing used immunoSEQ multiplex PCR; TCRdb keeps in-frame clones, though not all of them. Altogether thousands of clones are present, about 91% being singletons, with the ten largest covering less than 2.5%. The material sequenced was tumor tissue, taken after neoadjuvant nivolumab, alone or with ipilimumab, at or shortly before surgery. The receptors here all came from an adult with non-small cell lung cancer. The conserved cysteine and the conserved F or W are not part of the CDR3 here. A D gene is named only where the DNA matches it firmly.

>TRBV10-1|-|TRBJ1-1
ASSEGISNTEAF
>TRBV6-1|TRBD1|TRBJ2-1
ASSEWDSYNEQF
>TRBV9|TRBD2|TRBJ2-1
ASSVEGAGGLDEQF
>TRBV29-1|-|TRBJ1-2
SVFSVTVVGYT
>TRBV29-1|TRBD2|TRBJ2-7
SVELAGGPVYEQY
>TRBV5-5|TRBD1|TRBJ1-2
ASSLAFTGDGYT
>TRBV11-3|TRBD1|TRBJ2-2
ASSPRDRNTGELF
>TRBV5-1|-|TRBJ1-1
ASSLVSGGATEAF
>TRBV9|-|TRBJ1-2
ASSVGEGANYGYT
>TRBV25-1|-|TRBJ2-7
ASSESGRAEQY
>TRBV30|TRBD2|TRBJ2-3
AWMPSSGGGDTQY
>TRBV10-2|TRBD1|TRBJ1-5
ASKQGAVGNQPQH
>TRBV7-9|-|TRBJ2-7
ASSLGASYEQY
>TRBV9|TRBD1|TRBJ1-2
ASRSTGGDSLNGYT
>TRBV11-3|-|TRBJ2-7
ASSFSGVSSYEQY
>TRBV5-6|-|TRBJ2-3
ASSTPHRDTQY
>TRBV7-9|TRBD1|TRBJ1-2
ASSLPGQPNYGYT
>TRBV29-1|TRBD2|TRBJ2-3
SVEDGTMSTDTQY
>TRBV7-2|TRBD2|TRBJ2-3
ASSLRTGTSGGLTDTQY
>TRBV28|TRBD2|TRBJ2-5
ASTIQLAGGQETQY
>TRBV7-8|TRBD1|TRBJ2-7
ASSLAGQGTTYEQY
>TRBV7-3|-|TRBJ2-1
ASSLARNEQF
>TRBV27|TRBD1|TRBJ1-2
ASSLPGQGVNGYT
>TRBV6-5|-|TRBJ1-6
ASRRTAYNSPLH
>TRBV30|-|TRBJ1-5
AWSVQGNQPQH
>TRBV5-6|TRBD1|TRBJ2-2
ASSWGQVKTGELF
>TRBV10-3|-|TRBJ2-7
ATGEYEQY
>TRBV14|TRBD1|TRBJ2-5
ASSQDLSAGGIETQY
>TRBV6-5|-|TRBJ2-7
ASSPAGTYEQY
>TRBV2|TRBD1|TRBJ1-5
ASSWADRALDQPQH
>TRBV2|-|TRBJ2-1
ASHRVLYNEQF
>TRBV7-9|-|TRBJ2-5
ASSLAGREETQY
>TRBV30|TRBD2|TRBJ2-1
AWTSGGANEQF
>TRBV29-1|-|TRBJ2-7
SVLRDFNSYEQY
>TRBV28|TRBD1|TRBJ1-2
ASIKGTGNYGYT
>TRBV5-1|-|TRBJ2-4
ASSLAQGGHIQY
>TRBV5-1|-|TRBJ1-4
ASSLALQDEKLF
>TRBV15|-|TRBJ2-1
ATSADFRVWQF
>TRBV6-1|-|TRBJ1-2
ASRNSGVLGYT
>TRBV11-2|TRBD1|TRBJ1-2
ASSLAGQGSDYGYT
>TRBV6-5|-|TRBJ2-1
APPRGPNPNEQF
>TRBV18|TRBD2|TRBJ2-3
ASSPVAGGSTDTQY
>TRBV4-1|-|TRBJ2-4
ASSQDRDIQY
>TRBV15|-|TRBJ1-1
ATSRGGQQNTEAF
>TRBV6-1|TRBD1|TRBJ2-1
ASSEPAQGKEF
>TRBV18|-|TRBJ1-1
ASSPPWAGTEAF
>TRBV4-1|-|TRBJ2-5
ASSRAWGQQETQY
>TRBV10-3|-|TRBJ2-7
AISARQGTYEQY
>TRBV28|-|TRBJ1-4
ASSLGDGGLGTHNEKLF
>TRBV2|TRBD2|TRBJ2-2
ASRETSGSTGELF
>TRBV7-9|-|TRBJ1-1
ASKGLPNTEAF
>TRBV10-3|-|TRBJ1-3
AISESENTIY
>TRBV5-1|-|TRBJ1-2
ASSFSGGRNGYT